The rows below give T cell receptor beta chains drawn from one sample of a study of blood T cell repertoires in COVID-19. TCRdb keeps only in-frame clones here, not all; method: immunoSEQ multiplex PCR. Among tens of thousands of clones listed, roughly 87% were seen once. The sequenced sample was peripheral blood. The origin of the receptors is a human donor in a cohort sampled during active COVID-19. The CDR3 runs from the conserved cysteine through the conserved F or W. A D gene is named only where the DNA matches it firmly. Part of the rows lack a size; the others show once, few, many or a class for expanded clones.

j_call v_call clone_size d_call cdr3_aa cdr3_nt
TRBJ2-4 TRBV24-1 . TRBD1 CATSGPGQGAGLAKNIQYF TGTGCCACCAGTGGCCCGGGACAGGGGGCCGGGTTGGCCAAAAACATTCAGTACTTC
TRBJ2-3 TRBV7-3 . . CASSRDITDTQYF TGTGCCAGCAGCAGGGACATCACAGATACGCAGTATTTT
TRBJ2-1 TRBV19 . TRBD1 CASSGQEVRYNEQFF TGTGCCAGTAGTGGACAGGAGGTCCGTTACAATGAGCAGTTCTTC
TRBJ1-6 TRBV6-5 . . CANGTTVESPLHF TGTGCCAACGGGACAACCGTTGAGTCACCCCTCCACTTT
TRBJ1-2 TRBV3-1/TRBV3-2 once . CASTKGGAHYGYTF TGTGCCAGTACAAAGGGGGGGGCGCACTATGGCTACACCTTC
TRBJ1-1 TRBV2 . . CASSEDGGAYSEAFF TGTGCCAGCAGTGAAGATGGGGGGGCGTACTCTGAAGCTTTCTTT
TRBJ2-5 TRBV7-9 . TRBD2 CASTLAGGSQETQYF TGTGCCAGCACCCTAGCGGGAGGATCCCAAGAGACCCAGTACTTC
TRBJ1-5 TRBV7-9 . TRBD1 CASSRGTGEISNQPQHF TGTGCCAGCAGCCGAGGGACAGGGGAGATAAGCAATCAGCCCCAGCATTTT
TRBJ2-3 TRBV27 . . CASSLTGIPKDTQYF TGTGCCAGCAGTTTAACGGGAATACCAAAAGATACGCAGTATTTT
TRBJ2-1 TRBV6-2/TRBV6-3 . TRBD2 CASSSSGRGVGFGNEQFF TGTGCCAGCAGTAGCAGCGGGAGAGGTGTAGGGTTTGGTAATGAGCAGTTCTTC
TRBJ2-6 TRBV19 . TRBD1 CATKTGAISGANVLTF TGTGCCACCAAGACAGGGGCCATCTCTGGGGCCAACGTCCTGACTTTC
TRBJ1-1 TRBV7-9 . . CASSLTTANTEAFF TGTGCCAGCAGCTTAACGACAGCGAACACTGAAGCTTTCTTT
TRBJ2-1 TRBV5-1 . TRBD2 CASSSSGQAHNEQFF TGCGCCAGCAGCTCTAGCGGCCAGGCGCACAATGAGCAGTTCTTC
TRBJ1-5 TRBV5-6 few . CASSFGRAGNQPQHF TGTGCCAGCAGCTTCGGCAGGGCGGGCAATCAGCCCCAGCATTTT
TRBJ1-1 TRBV28 . . CASSFPSSGNTEAFF TGTGCCAGCAGTTTTCCGAGTTCAGGGAACACTGAAGCTTTCTTT
TRBJ1-2 TRBV12-3/TRBV12-4 few . CASSSGYGYTF TGTGCCAGCAGTTCCGGCTATGGCTACACCTTC
TRBJ2-7 TRBV7-2 . . CASSQFTNPYEQYF TGTGCCAGCAGCCAATTTACTAACCCCTACGAGCAGTACTTC
TRBJ1-5 TRBV6-5 . . CASSITFSNQPQHF TGTGCCAGCAGTATTACATTTAGCAATCAGCCCCAGCATTTT
TRBJ2-3 TRBV29-1 . TRBD2 CSVEVARGTSATDTQYF TGCAGCGTTGAGGTGGCACGGGGTACTAGCGCCACAGATACGCAGTATTTT
TRBJ1-5 TRBV6-2/TRBV6-3 . . CASSGGNQPQHF TGTGCCAGCAGTGGAGGCAATCAGCCCCAGCATTTT
TRBJ2-1 TRBV7-2 . . CASSPFSNEQFF TGTGCCAGCAGTCCTTTTTCGAATGAGCAGTTCTTC
TRBJ1-2 TRBV6-5 . . CASSRGDRDGYTF TGTGCCAGCAGTCGGGGGGACCGAGATGGCTACACCTTC
TRBJ1-3 TRBV28 . TRBD1 CASSLDAPGQGRQISGNTIYF TGTGCCAGCAGTTTGGACGCCCCGGGACAGGGAAGACAAATCTCTGGAAACACCATATATTTT
TRBJ2-1 TRBV11-2 . TRBD2 CASSLDLTSGGVHEQFF TGTGCCAGCAGCTTAGACCTGACTAGCGGGGGGGTCCATGAGCAGTTCTTC
TRBJ1-1 TRBV5-8 . . CASSLLLNTEAFF TGTGCCAGCAGCTTGCTTCTGAACACTGAAGCTTTCTTT